One sample yielded the 2 T cell receptor beta chains listed below, sequenced in a study of cytomegalovirus exposure and HLA in healthy donors. Primers included in the PCR were 60 Vbeta and 13 Jbeta primers. Some clones are missing from TCRdb's copy, which holds only in-frame ones; the method was immunoSEQ multiplex PCR. The sample lists 150,000 to 200,000 clones, less than 90% seen once, with roughly 6.3% in the top ten. Sequenced input: PBMCs. These receptors all stem from a male donor in good health and CMV-seropositive.

This rearrangement joins TRBV5-8 to TRBJ2-1; 7 nucleotides align to TRBD1. This CDR3 is built from 15 residues. Germline CDR1 and CDR2: SGHTS and YDEGEE. After removal of 3 bases from V and 4 bases from J, the junction contained 7 bases not matched to a gene. The CDR3 spells CASSSGQVKYNEQFF. The CDR3 coding sequence is TGTGCCAGCAGCTCCGGACAGGTGAAATACAATGAGCAGTTCTTC.

The genes are TRBV27 and TRBJ1-1; D may be TRBD1 (6 bases). The CDR3 is 14 amino acids. Trimming left V 5 bases short and J 0 bases short, with 10 bases between. Germline V lookup: CDR1 MNHEY, CDR2 SMNVEV (reference sequence). CDR3 nucleotides: TGTGCCAGCAGTCAGACAGGCGTGAACACTGAAGCTTTCTTT. It encodes CASSQTGVNTEAFF.